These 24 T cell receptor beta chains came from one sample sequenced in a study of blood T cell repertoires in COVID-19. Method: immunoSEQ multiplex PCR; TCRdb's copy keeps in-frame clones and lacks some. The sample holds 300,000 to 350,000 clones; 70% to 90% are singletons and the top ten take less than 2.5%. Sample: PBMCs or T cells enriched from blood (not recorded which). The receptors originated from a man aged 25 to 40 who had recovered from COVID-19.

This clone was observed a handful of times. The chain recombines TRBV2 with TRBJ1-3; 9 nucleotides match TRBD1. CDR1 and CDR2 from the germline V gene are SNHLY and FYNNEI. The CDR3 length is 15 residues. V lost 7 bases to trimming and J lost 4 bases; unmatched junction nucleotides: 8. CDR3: CASTEDRGYGNTIYF. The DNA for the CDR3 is TGTGCCAGCACTGAGGACAGGGGATACGGAAACACCATATATTTT.

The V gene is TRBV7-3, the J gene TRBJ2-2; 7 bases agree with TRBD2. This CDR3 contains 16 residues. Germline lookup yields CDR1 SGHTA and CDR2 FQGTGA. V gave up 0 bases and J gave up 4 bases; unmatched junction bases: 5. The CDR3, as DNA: TGTGCCAGCAGCTTAACCCCGACGGGGGGCACCGGGGAGCTGTTTTTT. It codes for CASSLTPTGGTGELFF.

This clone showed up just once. CDR3 coding DNA: TGTGCCCGGAGGGAGGGACGAGAGACCCAGTACTTC. This gives the protein CARREGRETQYF. The chain is built from TRBV21-1 and TRBJ2-5; the DNA was not compared with TRBD2, the D call given in the table. TRBV21-1 is designated a pseudogene. The CDR3 extends over 12 amino acids.

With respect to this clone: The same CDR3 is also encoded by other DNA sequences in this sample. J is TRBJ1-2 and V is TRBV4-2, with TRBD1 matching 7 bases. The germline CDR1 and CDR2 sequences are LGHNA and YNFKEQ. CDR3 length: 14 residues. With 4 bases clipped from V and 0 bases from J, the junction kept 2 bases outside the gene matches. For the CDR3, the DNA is TGTGCCAGCAGCCCGACAGGGACTAACTATGGCTACACCTTC. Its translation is CASSPTGTNYGYTF.

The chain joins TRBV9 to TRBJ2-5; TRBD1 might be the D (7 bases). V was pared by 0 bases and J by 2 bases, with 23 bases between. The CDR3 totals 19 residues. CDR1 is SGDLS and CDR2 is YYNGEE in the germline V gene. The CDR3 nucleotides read TGTGCCAGCAGCGTAGATCCCGTCGGAGGGGGCTGGAAGCAAGAGACCCAGTACTTC. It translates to CASSVDPVGGGWKQETQYF.

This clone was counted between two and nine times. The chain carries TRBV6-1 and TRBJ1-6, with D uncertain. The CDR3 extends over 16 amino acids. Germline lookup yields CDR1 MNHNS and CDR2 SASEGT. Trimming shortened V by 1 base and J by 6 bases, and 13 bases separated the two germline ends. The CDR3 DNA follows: TGTGCCAGCAGTGAAGATGGCGGGCATGGTAATTCACCCCTCCACTTT. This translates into CASSEDGGHGNSPLHF.

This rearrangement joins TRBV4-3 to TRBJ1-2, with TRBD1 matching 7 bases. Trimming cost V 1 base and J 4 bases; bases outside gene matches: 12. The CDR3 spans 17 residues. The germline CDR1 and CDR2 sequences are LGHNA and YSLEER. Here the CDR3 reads CASSQVVATGDAYGYTF. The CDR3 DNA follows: TGCGCCAGCAGCCAAGTCGTCGCCACAGGGGACGCCTATGGCTACACCTTC.

Here the CDR3 DNA reads TGTGCCAGTAGTGGTCCAGGACAGGGGGCAAGGGCTAACTATGGCTACACCTTC. Protein product: CASSGPGQGARANYGYTF. The J gene is TRBJ1-2, the V gene TRBV19, with 11 bases matching TRBD1. CDR3 length: 18 amino acids. V gave up 5 bases and J gave up 0 bases; unmatched junction bases: 11. Germline loops: CDR1 LNHDA, CDR2 SQIVND (reference sequence). Full variable domain (outside the CDR3, taken from reference TRBV19 and TRBJ1-2): DGGITQSPKYLFRKEGQNVTLSCEQNLNHDAMYWYRQDPGQGLRLIYYSQIVNDFQKGDIAEGYSVSREKKESFPLTVTSAQKNPTAFYLCASSGPGQGARANYGYTFGSGTRLTVV.

The CDR3 bases are TGTGCCAGCAGCGCCTATTCTGTTCCAGGGAACCAGCCCCAGCATTTT. It encodes CASSAYSVPGNQPQHF. This chain uses TRBV7-8 with TRBJ1-5, with D possibly being TRBD1 (5 bases). This CDR3 contains 16 residues. The germline gives CDR1 SGHVS, CDR2 FQNEAQ. The V end lost 5 bases, the J end lost 7 bases, and 21 bases lay between the germline ends. The variable domain in full, with the rest retrieved from reference TRBV7-8 and TRBJ1-5, is GAGVSQSPRYKVAKRGQDVALRCDPISGHVSLFWYQQALGQGPEFLTYFQNEAQLDKSGLPSDRFFAERPEGSVSTLKIQRTQQEDSAVYLCASSAYSVPGNQPQHFGDGTRLSIL.

The CDR3 region has the DNA TGTGCCAGCAGCGTAGGAAGAAGGGGCGCTGAAGCTTTCTTT. Translated: CASSVGRRGAEAFF. This chain links TRBV9 with TRBJ1-1; maybe TRBD1 (5 bases). The CDR3 has 14 residues. Trimming stripped 0 bases from V and 6 bases from J, with 12 bases between. From germline, CDR1 is SGDLS and CDR2 YYNGEE. The full variable domain, in which reference TRBV9 and TRBJ1-1 provide the parts outside the CDR3, is DSGVTQTPKHLITATGQRVTLRCSPRSGDLSVYWYQQSLDQGLQFLIQYYNGEERAKGNILERFSAQQFPDLHSELNLSSLELGDSALYFCASSVGRRGAEAFFGQGTRLTVV.

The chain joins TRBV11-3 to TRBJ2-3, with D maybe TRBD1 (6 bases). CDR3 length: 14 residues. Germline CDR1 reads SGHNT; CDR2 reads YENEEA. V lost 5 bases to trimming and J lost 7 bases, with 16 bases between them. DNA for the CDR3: TGTGCCAGCAGCCCTCGGGACAAGGGAAATACGCAGTATTTT. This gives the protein CASSPRDKGNTQYF. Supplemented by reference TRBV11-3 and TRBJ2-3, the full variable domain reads EAGVVQSPRYKIIEKKQPVAFWCNPISGHNTLYWYLQNLGQGPELLIRYENEEAVDDSQLPKDRFSAERLKGVDSTLKIQPAELGDSAVYLCASSPRDKGNTQYFGPGTRLTVL.

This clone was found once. The CDR3 DNA is TGTGCCAGCAGTTACCTCAGATACCATTCACCCCTCCACTTT. Translated, it gives CASSYLRYHSPLHF. The chain couples TRBV6-5 to TRBJ1-6; D is unclear. V was cut by 2 bases and J by 8 bases, with 10 bases left in between. CDR3 size: 14 residues. Germline V gene lookup returns CDR1 MNHEY and CDR2 SVGAGI.

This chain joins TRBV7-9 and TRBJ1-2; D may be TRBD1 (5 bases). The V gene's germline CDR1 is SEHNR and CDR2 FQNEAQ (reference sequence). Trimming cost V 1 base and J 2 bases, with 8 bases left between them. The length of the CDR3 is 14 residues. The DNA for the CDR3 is TGTGCCAGCAGCTTAGGACAGCCAAACTATGGCTACACCTTC. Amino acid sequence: CASSLGQPNYGYTF.

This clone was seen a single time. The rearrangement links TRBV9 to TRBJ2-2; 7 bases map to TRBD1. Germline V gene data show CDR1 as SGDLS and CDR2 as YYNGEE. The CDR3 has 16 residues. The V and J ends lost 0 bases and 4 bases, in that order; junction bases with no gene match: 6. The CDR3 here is CASSVVGGAGTGELFF. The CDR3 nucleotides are TGTGCCAGCAGCGTAGTAGGGGGCGCCGGCACCGGGGAGCTGTTTTTT. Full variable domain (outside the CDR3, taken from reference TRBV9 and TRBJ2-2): DSGVTQTPKHLITATGQRVTLRCSPRSGDLSVYWYQQSLDQGLQFLIQYYNGEERAKGNILERFSAQQFPDLHSELNLSSLELGDSALYFCASSVVGGAGTGELFFGEGSRLTVL.

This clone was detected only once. CDR3 coding DNA: TGTGCCAGCAGTTACCCAGCGGGGAACAATGAGCAGTTCTTC. Protein: CASSYPAGNNEQFF. The chain is built from TRBV6-2 or TRBV6-3 and TRBJ2-1; 7 bases fit TRBD2. Trimming at V came to 2 bases and at J to 5 bases, leaving 3 bases not matched to a gene. This CDR3 contains 14 residues. The V gene's germline CDR1 is MNHEY and CDR2 SVGEGT.

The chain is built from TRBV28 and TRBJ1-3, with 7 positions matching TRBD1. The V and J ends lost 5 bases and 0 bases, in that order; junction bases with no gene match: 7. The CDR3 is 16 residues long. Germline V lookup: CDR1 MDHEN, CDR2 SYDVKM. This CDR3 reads CASSTWDSFSGNTIYF. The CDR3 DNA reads TGTGCCAGCAGTACGTGGGACAGCTTCTCTGGAAACACCATATATTTT.

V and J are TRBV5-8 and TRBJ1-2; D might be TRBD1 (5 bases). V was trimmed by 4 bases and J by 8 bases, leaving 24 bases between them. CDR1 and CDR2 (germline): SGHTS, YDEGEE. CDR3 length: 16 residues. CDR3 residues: CASSGRGTAWSRGYTF. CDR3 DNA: TGTGCCAGCAGCGGAAGGGGCACCGCCTGGTCTCGGGGCTACACCTTC.

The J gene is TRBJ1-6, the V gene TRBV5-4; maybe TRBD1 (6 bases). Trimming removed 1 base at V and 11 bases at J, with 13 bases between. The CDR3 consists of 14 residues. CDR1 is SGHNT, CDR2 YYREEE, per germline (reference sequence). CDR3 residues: CASSLNQGRPPLHF. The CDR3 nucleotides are TGTGCCAGCAGCTTGAACCAGGGGAGACCACCCCTCCACTTT.

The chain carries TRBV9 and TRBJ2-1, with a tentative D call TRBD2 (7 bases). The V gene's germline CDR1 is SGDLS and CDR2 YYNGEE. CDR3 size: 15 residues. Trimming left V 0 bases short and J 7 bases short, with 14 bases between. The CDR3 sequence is CASSVEPGGHNEQFF. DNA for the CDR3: TGTGCCAGCAGCGTAGAGCCGGGGGGCCATAATGAGCAGTTCTTC.

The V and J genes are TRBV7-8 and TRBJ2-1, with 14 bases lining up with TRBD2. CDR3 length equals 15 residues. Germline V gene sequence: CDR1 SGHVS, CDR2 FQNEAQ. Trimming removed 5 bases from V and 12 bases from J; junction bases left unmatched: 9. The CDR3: CASSAPGLAGVGQFF. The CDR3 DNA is TGTGCCAGCAGCGCCCCGGGACTAGCGGGGGTAGGGCAGTTCTTC.

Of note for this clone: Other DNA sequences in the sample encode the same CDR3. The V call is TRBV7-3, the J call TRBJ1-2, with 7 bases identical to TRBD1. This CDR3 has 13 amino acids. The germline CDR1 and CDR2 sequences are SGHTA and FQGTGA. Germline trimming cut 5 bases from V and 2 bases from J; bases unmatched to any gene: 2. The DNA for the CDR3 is TGTGCCAGCAGCCCGGACAGGAACTATGGCTACACCTTC. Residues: CASSPDRNYGYTF.

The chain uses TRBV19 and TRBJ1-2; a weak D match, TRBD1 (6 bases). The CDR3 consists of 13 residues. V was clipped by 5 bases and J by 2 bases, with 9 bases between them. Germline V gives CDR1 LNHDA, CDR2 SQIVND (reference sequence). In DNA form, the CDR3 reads TGTGCCAGTAGTTTTGGACAGAACTATGGCTACACCTTC. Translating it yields CASSFGQNYGYTF.

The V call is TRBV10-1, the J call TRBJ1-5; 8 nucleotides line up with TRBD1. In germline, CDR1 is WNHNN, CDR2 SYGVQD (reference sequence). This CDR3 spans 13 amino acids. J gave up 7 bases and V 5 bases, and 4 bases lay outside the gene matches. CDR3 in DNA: TGCGCCAGCAGTAGACAGGGGAAGCAGCCCCAGCATTTT. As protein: CASSRQGKQPQHF.

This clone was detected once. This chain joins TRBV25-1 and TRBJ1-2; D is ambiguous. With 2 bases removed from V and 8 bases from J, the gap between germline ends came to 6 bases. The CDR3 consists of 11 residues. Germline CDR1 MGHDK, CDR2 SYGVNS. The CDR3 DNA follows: TGTGCCAGCAGTGAAAACCGGGGCTACACCTTC. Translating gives CASSENRGYTF.